The 30 T cell receptor beta chains below all came from one sample that was sequenced in a study of OX40 agonist ivuxolimab in advanced cancers. Produced via immunoSEQ multiplex PCR; TCRdb's table is partial and in-frame only. Of about 46,000 clones in the sample, around 87% were seen once. Sequencing used CD4+ or CD8+ T cells sorted from blood, obtained in a trial of the OX40 agonist ivuxolimab. These TCRs come from an adult with an advanced solid tumor such as melanoma, head and neck, liver or kidney cancer.

The V and J genes are TRBV5-6 and TRBJ2-7, with D perhaps TRBD1 (6 bases). CDR1 and CDR2 from the germline V gene are SGHDT and YYEEEE. The CDR3 has 13 residues. V was cut by 4 bases and J by 0 bases, with 8 bases left in between. DNA for the CDR3: TGTGCCAGCAGCCAGGGGAGCTCCTACGAGCAGTACTTC. Its translation is CASSQGSSYEQYF.

V usage is TRBV7-9 and J usage is TRBJ2-1; TRBD2 aligns across 8 bases. CDR3 length equals 15 residues. With V trimmed by 4 bases and J by 6 bases, 8 bases remained unmatched. Germline V CDR1 and CDR2: SEHNR, FQNEAQ (reference sequence). The DNA of the CDR3 is TGTGCCAGCAGCTCGGAACTAGCGGTCGGCAATGAGCAGTTCTTC. Protein: CASSSELAVGNEQFF.

The V call is TRBV2, the J call TRBJ2-7; tentatively, D is TRBD1 (6 bases). Germline loops: CDR1 SNHLY, CDR2 FYNNEI. This CDR3 is 14 amino acids long. Trimming removed 5 bases from V and 2 bases from J, with 13 bases in between. The CDR3 sequence: CASSFYRDTYEQYF. In nucleotides, the CDR3 is TGTGCCAGCAGTTTCTACCGGGACACCTACGAGCAGTACTTC.

The chain uses TRBV29-1 and TRBJ2-5; tentatively, D is TRBD2 (6 bases). V dropped 0 bases and J dropped 2 bases, with 7 bases sitting between them. The CDR3 is 13 amino acids. Germline V gives CDR1 SQVTM, CDR2 ANQGSEA. The CDR3 sequence is CSVEEGRQETQYF. Here the CDR3 DNA reads TGCAGCGTTGAAGAAGGGAGGCAAGAGACCCAGTACTTC.

The V call is TRBV4-1, the J call TRBJ1-4, with D possibly TRBD1 on 5 matching bases. The CDR3 sequence is 15 residues long. Germline lookup yields CDR1 MGHRA and CDR2 YSYEKL. Trimming cost V 1 base and J 8 bases, with 14 bases left between them. The CDR3 DNA is TGCGCCAGCAGCCAAGGGGACTGGCTTCGGGAAAAACTGTTTTTT. Its protein is CASSQGDWLREKLFF.

CDR3 sequence: CATRVWGERELFF. CDR3 in DNA: TGTGCCACCAGGGTGTGGGGGGAGCGGGAGCTGTTTTTT. The V call is TRBV15, the J call TRBJ2-2; tentatively, D is TRBD2 (6 bases). The CDR3 runs 13 residues. The V gene's germline CDR1 is LNHNV and CDR2 YYDKDF (reference sequence). V was trimmed by 6 bases and J by 9 bases, leaving 14 bases between them.

The rearrangement links TRBV4-1 to TRBJ2-1; D possibly uses TRBD1 or TRBD2 (7 bases each). CDR3 length: 18 amino acids. Trimming removed 4 bases at V and 7 bases at J, with 26 bases between. Per germline, CDR1 MGHRA and CDR2 YSYEKL. CDR3 nucleotides: TGCGCCAGCAGCCCTCGAGCAGGGGGACTACAAAACAGAAATGAGCAGTTCTTC. It is translated as CASSPRAGGLQNRNEQFF.

About this clone itself: Other nucleotide sequences from this sample produce the same CDR3. The chain couples TRBV27 to TRBJ2-7; D is unresolved. Germline CDR1 reads MNHEY; CDR2 reads SMNVEV (reference sequence). Trimming shortened V by 2 bases and J by 2 bases, and 7 bases separated the two germline ends. CDR3 length equals 13 residues. The CDR3 DNA reads TGTGCCAGCAGTTTAACCGGCCCCTACGAGCAGTACTTC. Protein sequence: CASSLTGPYEQYF.

In this sample, this clone turned up once. The V gene is TRBV11-2, the J gene TRBJ2-5, with D unresolved. The ends were cut back, 5 bases at V and 2 bases at J, with 12 bases in the middle. Per the germline V gene, CDR1 is SGHAT and CDR2 is FQNNGV. The CDR3 is 14 amino acids. CDR3 amino acids: CASSTPLVQETQYF. In nucleotides, the CDR3 is TGTGCCAGCAGCACCCCTCTTGTACAAGAGACCCAGTACTTC.

In the case of this clone: Other DNA sequences in this sample translate to the same CDR3. The chain is built from TRBV27 and TRBJ2-7; D gene ambiguous. The V and J ends lost 3 bases and 3 bases respectively, with 9 bases between them. CDR3 length equals 13 residues. Germline V lookup: CDR1 MNHEY, CDR2 SMNVEV (reference sequence). Here the CDR3 reads CASSFASGYEQYF. In nucleotides, the CDR3 is TGTGCCAGCAGTTTTGCTAGTGGCTACGAGCAGTACTTC.

This chain links TRBV12-1 with TRBJ1-5. TRBV12-1 is described as a pseudogene. CDR3 length: 14 amino acids. The CDR3 sequence is CASSFVSGGGTQHF. CDR3 DNA: TGTGCCAGCAGCTTTGTGTCAGGGGGGGGCACCCAGCATTTT.

V gene TRBV7-9 combines with J gene TRBJ1-1; D unresolved. CDR1 and CDR2 (germline): SEHNR, FQNEAQ (reference sequence). Trimming removed 5 bases at V and 5 bases at J, with 12 bases between. The CDR3 covers 13 residues. CDR3 region: CASSILSGTEAFF. Written as DNA, the CDR3 is TGTGCCAGCAGCATATTGAGCGGGACTGAAGCTTTCTTT.

J is TRBJ2-1 and V is TRBV7-9, with 8 bases aligning to TRBD2. J gave up 2 bases and V 3 bases, and 3 bases lay outside the gene matches. This CDR3 is 15 amino acids long. Germline V CDR1 and CDR2: SEHNR, FQNEAQ (reference sequence). For the CDR3, the DNA is TGTGCCAGCAGCTTTGGGGGACTAGCCTACAATGAGCAGTTCTTC. This gives the protein CASSFGGLAYNEQFF.

The chain uses TRBV9 and TRBJ1-2; 8 bases are a match to TRBD1. The J segment lost 2 bases and the V segment lost 4 bases, leaving 13 bases of the junction unmatched. Germline V gene lookup returns CDR1 SGDLS and CDR2 YYNGEE. This CDR3 is 17 amino acids long. In DNA, the CDR3 is TGTGCCAGCAGCTTCCCTCGGCTGGGACAGGAGAACTATGGCTACACCTTC. This translates into CASSFPRLGQENYGYTF.

V usage is TRBV7-2 and J usage is TRBJ2-3; D perhaps matches TRBD2 (6 bases). Germline V gives CDR1 SGHTA, CDR2 FQGNSA. The CDR3 totals 16 residues. Trimming took 6 bases from V and 2 from J, leaving 18 bases between them. CDR3 nucleotide sequence: TGTGCCAGCAGATCGGGGGTAGGAGGATCCACAGATACGCAGTATTTT. Translated, it gives CASRSGVGGSTDTQYF.

CDR3 in amino acids: CSVVDPGTGRWEQFF. The CDR3 nucleotides are TGCAGCGTTGTCGATCCGGGGACAGGGAGGTGGGAGCAGTTCTTC. V gene TRBV29-1 combines with J gene TRBJ2-1; 9 bases line up with TRBD1. Germline CDR1 reads SQVTM; CDR2 reads ANQGSEA. The CDR3 has 15 amino acids. J gave up 10 bases and V 4 bases, and 14 bases lay outside the gene matches.

The V and J genes are TRBV7-8 and TRBJ2-1; 8 positions match TRBD2. The V gene's germline CDR1 is SGHVS and CDR2 FQNEAQ. This CDR3 comprises 14 residues. The ends lost 3 bases at V and 8 bases at J; junction bases unmatched: 6. CDR3 sequence (DNA): TGTGCCAGCAGCTTTGGGCGGGGGGCCTATGAGCAGTTCTTC. It encodes CASSFGRGAYEQFF. Full variable domain (missing parts from reference TRBV7-8 and TRBJ2-1): GAGVSQSPRYKVAKRGQDVALRCDPISGHVSLFWYQQALGQGPEFLTYFQNEAQLDKSGLPSDRFFAERPEGSVSTLKIQRTQQEDSAVYLCASSFGRGAYEQFFGPGTRLTVL.

This clone occurred a few times. The rearrangement uses TRBV28 and TRBJ1-3; the D gene is possibly TRBD1 (6 bases). CDR1 and CDR2 (germline): MDHEN, SYDVKM. Trimming took off 1 base at V and 5 bases at J, with 15 bases between the two ends. This CDR3 has 16 residues. CDR3 in DNA: TGTGCCAGCAGTTTATTCCAGGACAGCACACGAAACACCATATATTTT. This encodes CASSLFQDSTRNTIYF. The entire variable domain, with the rest obtained from reference TRBV28 and TRBJ1-3, is as follows: DVKVTQSSRYLVKRTGEKVFLECVQDMDHENMFWYRQDPGLGLRLIYFSYDVKMKEKGDIPEGYSVSREKKERFSLILESASTNQTSMYLCASSLFQDSTRNTIYFGEGSWLTVV.

The J gene is TRBJ2-1, the V gene TRBV10-3; tentatively, D is TRBD2 (5 bases). This CDR3 spans 15 amino acids. The germline V gene has CDR1 ENHRY and CDR2 SYGVKD. V shed 2 bases and J shed 2 bases, with 10 bases lying between them. CDR3 protein: CAISEGELAYNEQFF. CDR3 bases: TGTGCCATCAGTGAGGGGGAGCTCGCCTACAATGAGCAGTTCTTC.

This chain connects TRBV27 to TRBJ1-1, with a possible D match to TRBD1 (5 bases). The V end lost 4 bases, the J end lost 5 bases, and 11 bases lay between the germline ends. CDR1 and CDR2 (germline): MNHEY, SMNVEV (reference sequence). This CDR3 is built from 13 residues. CDR3: CASSSRGFTEAFF. In DNA form, the CDR3 reads TGTGCCAGCAGTTCACGGGGCTTTACTGAAGCTTTCTTT.

The chain joins TRBV7-6 to TRBJ1-1; 9 bases map to TRBD1. CDR3 length: 13 residues. CDR1 and CDR2 (germline): SGHVS, FNYEAQ. The junction had 9 bases not matched to a gene; V was cut back by 5 bases and J by 11 bases. The CDR3 region has the DNA TGTGCCAGCAGCCCGGGACAGGGTATGTGGGCTTTCTTT. Protein: CASSPGQGMWAFF.

The chain combines TRBV7-2 with TRBJ1-1; the match to TRBD1 covers 8 bases. Germline loops: CDR1 SGHTA, CDR2 FQGNSA. This CDR3 is built from 13 residues. Trimming removed 6 bases from V and 1 base from J; junction bases left unmatched: 1. The CDR3 DNA sequence: TGTGCCAGCAGAGACAGGGGGAACACTGAAGCTTTCTTT. Its translation is CASRDRGNTEAFF.

V gene TRBV7-8 combines with J gene TRBJ2-1, with D perhaps TRBD1 (5 bases). V was cut by 4 bases and J by 3 bases, with 10 bases left in between. The length of the CDR3 is 14 residues. In germline, CDR1 is SGHVS, CDR2 FQNEAQ. In nucleotides, the CDR3 is TGTGCCAGCAGCTCCCCCGACAGCTACAATGAGCAGTTCTTC. This sequence encodes CASSSPDSYNEQFF.

The chain recombines TRBV4-1 with TRBJ2-7; weak D call: TRBD1 (5 bases). V was pared by 0 bases and J by 2 bases, with 14 bases between. CDR3 length equals 16 residues. Germline CDR1 is MGHRA and CDR2 is YSYEKL. The CDR3 DNA reads as TGCGCCAGCAGCCAAGATTTGACAGCCACCGCCTACGAGCAGTACTTC. Its protein product is CASSQDLTATAYEQYF.

This chain uses TRBV12-5 with TRBJ1-5, with D hard to call. V was clipped by 6 bases and J by 1 base, with 13 bases between them. The V gene's germline CDR1 is LGHNT and CDR2 FRNRAP. The CDR3 is 15 amino acids. CDR3 region: CASGLLPLSNQPQHF. The CDR3 DNA reads TGTGCTAGTGGCCTCTTACCGTTGAGCAATCAGCCCCAGCATTTT.

This chain uses TRBV7-9 with TRBJ2-3; D possibly matches TRBD1 or TRBD2 (6 bases each). CDR3 length equals 13 residues. The V and J ends lost 4 bases and 6 bases respectively, with 11 bases between them. Germline assignment: CDR1 SEHNR and CDR2 FQNEAQ (reference sequence). CDR3 bases: TGTGCCAGCAGCTCAAAAGGGGGGGATACGCAGTATTTT. It codes for CASSSKGGDTQYF.

The chain uses TRBV27 and TRBJ2-1; 9 bases agree with TRBD1. In germline, CDR1 is MNHEY, CDR2 SMNVEV (reference sequence). The CDR3 is 16 residues long. V lost 2 bases to trimming and J lost 1 base; unmatched junction nucleotides: 3. This CDR3 is CASSLGTGRSYNEQFF. The CDR3 bases are TGTGCCAGCAGTTTAGGGACAGGGCGTTCCTACAATGAGCAGTTCTTC.

The V gene is TRBV7-9, the J gene TRBJ1-5; D not resolved. Deletions cut 1 base from V and 3 bases from J, with 1 base between. The CDR3 sequence is 12 residues long. Germline V gives CDR1 SEHNR, CDR2 FQNEAQ (reference sequence). The CDR3 protein is CASSLDNQPQHF. The CDR3 nucleotides read TGTGCCAGCAGCTTAGACAATCAGCCCCAGCATTTT.

The rearrangement links TRBV7-6 to TRBJ1-4; 9 bases line up with TRBD1. The V gene end was trimmed by 2 bases and the J gene end by 7 bases; junction bases not matched to a gene: 5. Germline assignment: CDR1 SGHVS and CDR2 FNYEAQ. The CDR3 length is 15 residues. CDR3 DNA sequence: TGTGCCAGCAGCTTATTGGACAGGGGCGGTGAAAAACTGTTTTTT. This translates into CASSLLDRGGEKLFF. Full variable domain (remainder filled in from reference TRBV7-6 and TRBJ1-4): GAGVSQSPRYKVTKRGQDVALRCDPISGHVSLYWYRQALGQGPEFLTYFNYEAQQDKSGLPNDRFSAERPEGSISTLTIQRTEQRDSAMYRCASSLLDRGGEKLFFGSGTQLSVL.

This chain links TRBV6-6 with TRBJ1-2; D gene uncertain. Trimming cost V 8 bases and J 3 bases, with 13 bases left between them. CDR1 and CDR2 from the germline V gene are MNHNY and SVGAGI (reference sequence). CDR3 length: 13 amino acids. The CDR3 DNA reads TGTGCCAGCTCGGGCCCATCGGACTATGGCTACACCTTC. This sequence encodes CASSGPSDYGYTF.